This T cell receptor beta chain emerged from a study of a mutant IDH1 vaccine in newly diagnosed glioma. Indicated time point: baseline, week 1 (first vaccination visit). The treatment here: pre-vaccination baseline after standard-of-care therapy. Sequencing was performed with immunoSEQ multiplex PCR; in TCRdb, only in-frame clones are kept and a portion is missing. The sample lists 80,000 to 100,000 clones, roughly 82% occurring once. Germline values: CDR1 SGHNT, CDR2 YYREEE (reference sequence). V was shortened by 4 bases and J by 3 bases, with 19 bases between the two germline ends. The CDR3 runs 16 residues.

Material: PBMCs, obtained from a glioma patient treated with radiotherapy, temozolomide or both. This rearrangement joins TRBV5-4 to TRBJ1-2, with D possibly TRBD1 on 5 matching bases. The sequence came from a man between 40 and 49 years old with glioma. Some clones in this sample may be carry-over from other donors' samples. CDR3 in amino acids: CASSPGDPRGDYGYTF. The CDR3 DNA follows: TGTGCCAGCAGCCCGGGGGATCCCCGCGGCGACTATGGCTACACCTTC.